The rows below give T cell receptor beta chains drawn from one sample of a study of blood T cell repertoires in COVID-19. Some clones are missing from TCRdb's copy, which holds only in-frame ones; the method was immunoSEQ multiplex PCR. The sample has roughly 330,000 clones, 70% to 90% seen once. Input material: PBMCs or T cells enriched from blood (not recorded which). The receptors were gathered from a woman in her 30s who had recovered from COVID-19. CDR3s include the opening cysteine and the closing phenylalanine or tryptophan. Each record gives: CDR3 protein, CDR3 length, clone size, V gene, J gene. The size of a clone is reported for some rows only, either as once, few or many, or as a class for expanded clones.

CASIQEGTSHGDEQFF,16,once,TRBV6-6,TRBJ2-1
CSASWGDGYTF,11,.,TRBV20-1,TRBJ1-2
CASSPRADTNEKLFF,15,.,TRBV5-1,TRBJ1-4
CASSLLAGGTDTQYF,15,.,TRBV6-5,TRBJ2-3
CASSVLKNIQYF,12,.,TRBV6-5,TRBJ2-4
CASSSGAGVYNEQFF,15,.,TRBV27,TRBJ2-1
CASSESGGGELFF,13,.,TRBV6-1,TRBJ2-2
CASSLAGVTGNTIYF,15,few,TRBV7-8,TRBJ1-3
CASSLKVGPYGAKNIQYF,18,.,TRBV18,TRBJ2-4
CASSLRSGRTYSNQPQHF,18,.,TRBV7-8,TRBJ1-5
CASRAPGSSGANVLTF,16,.,TRBV2,TRBJ2-6
CATSRTGNSYEQYF,14,.,TRBV15,TRBJ2-7
CASSLYGGAYNEQFF,15,.,TRBV5-6,TRBJ2-1
CASSQEGNRQETQYF,15,.,TRBV4-1,TRBJ2-5
CASSLDGQAYNEQFF,15,.,TRBV7-2,TRBJ2-1
CASGLSGFAEAFF,13,.,TRBV12-5,TRBJ1-1
CASSVDGLVAFF,12,.,TRBV9,TRBJ1-1
CASGRTANTGELFF,14,few,TRBV25-1,TRBJ2-2